The rows below give T cell receptor beta chains drawn from one sample of a study of CD8+CD57+ T cells in acquired aplastic anemia. TCRdb re-derived calls from the reads in MiXCR, one entry per CDR3 protein. The sample comprises approximately 170,000 distinct CDR3 sequences, under 75% of which are singletons, and roughly 42% rests with the top ten. Material for sequencing was sorted CD4+, CD8+, or CD8+CD57+ T cells (not recorded which) from PBMCs. These receptors were taken from a human donor in good health. CDR3s leave out the opening cysteine and the closing phenylalanine or tryptophan. Each record gives: D gene, V gene, clone size, J gene, CDR3 protein. D genes are given only for firm matches. Clone size is given for some rows only: seen once, a few or many times, or a class if the clone is expanded.

>TRBD2|TRBV24-1|NA|TRBJ2-1
ATSAASGTDSYNEQF
>NA|TRBV5-1|NA|TRBJ1-2
ASSLDWANYGYT
>NA|TRBV14|many|TRBJ2-2
ASSLAWNTGELF
>NA|TRBV5-4|NA|TRBJ1-4
ASSLGGGEAEKLF
>TRBD1|TRBV7-6|NA|TRBJ2-5
ASSLAVGDRGETQY
>NA|TRBV28|NA|TRBJ1-6
ASRTGSNSPLH
>TRBD1|TRBV27|few|TRBJ2-3
ASSPWTGGDTQY
>NA|TRBV13|NA|TRBJ1-2
ASSLASDPNYGYT
>NA|TRBV7-8|NA|TRBJ2-7
ASSYSSTEQY
>TRBD1|TRBV2|NA|TRBJ1-3
ASRQGGGNTIY
>TRBD1|TRBV24-1|NA|TRBJ2-1
ATRIRDSYNEQF
>TRBD2|TRBV29-1|NA|TRBJ2-5
SVEFARGISQETQY
>TRBD1|TRBV20-1|many|TRBJ1-6
SARGLTWDRDESPLH
>NA|TRBV9|NA|TRBJ2-2
ASSVTAGELF